The present entry profiles one T cell receptor beta chain with its context. Its antigen is not identified. With 9 bases clipped from V and 4 bases from J, the junction kept 5 bases outside the gene matches. The CDR3 is 14 residues long. Per the germline V gene, CDR1 is LNHDA and CDR2 is SQIVND (reference sequence). The sample belongs to a study of cytomegalovirus exposure and HLA in healthy donors. The PCR employed 60 Vbeta primers together with 13 Jbeta primers. Profiling relied on immunoSEQ multiplex PCR, and the TCRdb table lists in-frame clones only, not all of them. The repertoire consists of some 180,000 clones, with 80% occurring once and the leading ten covering 1.3% to 1.5%. Study-level results: The HLA-A and HLA-B alleles of most subjects were reportedly predicted accurately from TCR beta sequences.

The sample comprised PBMCs. V and J are TRBV19 and TRBJ2-3; 12 nucleotides agree with TRBD2. The origin of this receptor is a girl aged 10 to 17 in good health and CMV-seropositive. The CDR3 sequence is CASRLAGVSDTQYF. Written as DNA, the CDR3 is TGTGCCAGCAGACTAGCGGGAGTTTCAGATACGCAGTATTTT.